These T cell receptor beta chains were read from a single sample in a study of OX40 agonist ivuxolimab in advanced cancers. Generated by immunoSEQ multiplex PCR, the TCRdb table keeps only in-frame clones and is missing some. The sample has about 44,000 clones, around 88% seen once. The specimen comprised CD4+ or CD8+ T cells sorted from blood, sampled in a trial of the OX40 agonist ivuxolimab. The receptors come from an adult with an advanced solid tumor such as melanoma, head and neck, liver or kidney cancer. The CDR3 runs from the conserved cysteine through the conserved F or W. D genes are given only for firm matches. Expanded clones are given a class, and other clones once, few, many or no size at all.

CDR3 length,clone size,V gene,D gene,J gene,CDR3 protein,CDR3 DNA
14,.,TRBV13,.,TRBJ1-1,CASSVGGPGTEAFF,TGTGCCAGCAGCGTCGGGGGGCCGGGCACTGAAGCTTTCTTT
12,few,TRBV29-1,TRBD1,TRBJ1-1,CSVPQGGTEAFF,TGCAGCGTCCCCCAGGGGGGCACTGAAGCTTTCTTT
14,.,TRBV10-2,TRBD2,TRBJ2-3,CATRTSGGGDTQYF,TGCGCCACCCGGACTAGCGGGGGAGGAGATACGCAGTATTTT
14,.,TRBV7-9,.,TRBJ1-4,CASKEVSGDEKLFF,TGTGCCAGCAAAGAGGTCTCGGGGGACGAAAAACTGTTTTTT
18,.,TRBV4-2,TRBD1,TRBJ1-2,CASSQDLRQGRVLDGYTF,TGTGCCAGCAGCCAAGATTTGCGACAGGGGCGCGTCCTGGACGGCTACACCTTC
15,.,TRBV7-2,.,TRBJ2-7,CASSLWVASYYEQYF,TGTGCCAGCAGCTTATGGGTCGCATCCTACTACGAGCAGTACTTC
17,.,TRBV19,TRBD1,TRBJ1-1,CASIPSGRGSTYGEAFF,TGTGCCAGTATTCCGTCGGGCAGGGGGAGTACTTATGGTGAAGCTTTCTTT
16,.,TRBV4-1,.,TRBJ1-2,CASSQDLALDNYGYTF,TGCGCCAGCAGCCAAGACCTAGCACTGGATAACTATGGCTACACCTTC
14,.,TRBV10-3,TRBD2,TRBJ2-1,CASRDSGGANEQFF,TGTGCCAGCAGGGATAGCGGGGGGGCCAATGAGCAGTTCTTC
15,.,TRBV6-1,TRBD2,TRBJ2-1,CASNALAGGINEQFF,TGTGCCAGCAACGCACTAGCGGGGGGGATCAATGAGCAGTTCTTC
15,.,TRBV6-6,.,TRBJ2-2,CASRVELSGTGELFF,TGTGCCAGCAGGGTAGAGTTGTCGGGCACCGGGGAGCTGTTTTTT
14,.,TRBV28,.,TRBJ2-1,CASSLGSSRGEQFF,TGTGCCAGCAGTTTAGGGTCATCTAGGGGCGAGCAGTTCTTC
15,.,TRBV7-2,.,TRBJ1-3,CASSSIGGGGNTIYF,TGTGCCAGCAGCTCAATAGGGGGAGGTGGAAACACCATATATTTT
14,.,TRBV19,TRBD1,TRBJ1-1,CASSVTGGGTEAFF,TGTGCCAGTAGTGTGACAGGGGGCGGCACTGAAGCTTTCTTT
14,.,TRBV27,TRBD2,TRBJ2-7,CASSLYPAGYEQYF,TGTGCCAGCAGTTTATATCCAGCGGGGTACGAGCAGTACTTC
13,.,TRBV10-3,.,TRBJ1-5,CAISTTTNQPQHF,TGTGCCATCAGCACCACTACAAATCAGCCCCAGCATTTT
11,.,TRBV6-6,.,TRBJ1-2,CASSSRYGYTF,TGTGCCAGCAGTTCGCGCTATGGCTACACCTTC
15,.,TRBV5-4,TRBD2,TRBJ2-1,CASSLGGGLYNEQFF,TGTGCCAGCAGCTTGGGCGGGGGGCTCTACAATGAGCAGTTCTTC
16,.,TRBV27,.,TRBJ2-2,CASSLRPLRNTGELFF,TGTGCCAGCAGTTTAAGACCGCTTAGAAACACCGGGGAGCTGTTTTTT
13,.,TRBV28,.,TRBJ2-6,CAGTRQGANVLTF,TGTGCCGGTACTCGACAGGGGGCCAACGTCCTGACTTTC
13,.,TRBV5-1,TRBD1,TRBJ2-2,CASSWDRAWELFF,TGCGCCAGCAGCTGGGACAGGGCTTGGGAGCTGTTTTTT
17,once,TRBV7-9,.,TRBJ1-6,CARTPGQGGTYNSPLHF,TGTGCCAGGACCCCGGGCCAAGGGGGAACATATAATTCACCCCTCCACTTT
17,once,TRBV7-2,TRBD2,TRBJ2-7,CASSLDASGRNSPEQYF,TGTGCCAGCAGCTTAGACGCTAGCGGGAGAAATAGCCCCGAGCAGTACTTC
17,few,TRBV4-2,.,TRBJ2-2,CASSHPMGTENTGELFF,TGTGCCAGCAGCCACCCCATGGGGACGGAGAACACCGGGGAGCTGTTTTTT
18,.,TRBV7-2,TRBD2,TRBJ2-7,CASSSLVRGASGTYEQYF,TGTGCCAGCAGCTCCCTCGTCCGGGGAGCTAGCGGAACCTACGAGCAGTACTTC
15,.,TRBV5-6,.,TRBJ2-5,CASSSPGVQAGTQYF,TGTGCCAGCAGCTCCCCGGGAGTACAAGCAGGGACCCAGTACTTC
15,once,TRBV7-2,.,TRBJ2-1,CASTLWGSSYNEQFF,TGTGCCAGCACCCTTTGGGGGAGCTCCTACAATGAGCAGTTCTTC
12,once,TRBV27,.,TRBJ2-1,CASSSAYNEQFF,TGTGCCAGCAGTTCCGCCTACAATGAGCAGTTCTTC
14,.,TRBV6-5,.,TRBJ2-7,CASSYSRAQDEQYF,TGTGCCAGCAGTTACTCGAGGGCCCAGGACGAGCAGTACTTC
16,.,TRBV9,.,TRBJ1-1,CASSVDVGGRSPEAFF,TGTGCCAGCAGCGTAGACGTGGGGGGCCGGAGCCCTGAAGCTTTCTTT
11,few,TRBV20-1,.,TRBJ1-6,CSASIGLALHF,TGCAGTGCTAGTATTGGGTTGGCCCTCCACTTT
19,.,TRBV10-2,.,TRBJ1-2,CASSEFSGPPEWFNYGYTF,TGCGCCAGCAGTGAGTTCTCAGGGCCACCTGAGTGGTTTAACTATGGCTACACCTTC
16,.,TRBV6-6,TRBD2,TRBJ2-3,CASSGLGGGVTDTQYF,TGTGCCAGCAGCGGCCTTGGCGGGGGGGTGACAGATACGCAGTATTTT
13,once,TRBV7-2,TRBD2,TRBJ2-1,CASSRRAGGLQFF,TGTGCCAGCAGCAGGCGGGCGGGGGGGTTGCAGTTCTTC
14,.,TRBV5-4,.,TRBJ1-3,CASSLQGFGNTIYF,TGTGCCAGCAGCTTACAGGGATTCGGAAACACCATATATTTT
14,.,TRBV30,TRBD1,TRBJ2-7,CAWSVQGGGYEQYF,TGTGCCTGGAGTGTACAAGGGGGCGGTTACGAGCAGTACTTC
13,.,TRBV7-6,.,TRBJ2-2,CASSYKFTGELFF,TGTGCCAGCAGCTATAAATTCACCGGAGAGCTGTTTTTT